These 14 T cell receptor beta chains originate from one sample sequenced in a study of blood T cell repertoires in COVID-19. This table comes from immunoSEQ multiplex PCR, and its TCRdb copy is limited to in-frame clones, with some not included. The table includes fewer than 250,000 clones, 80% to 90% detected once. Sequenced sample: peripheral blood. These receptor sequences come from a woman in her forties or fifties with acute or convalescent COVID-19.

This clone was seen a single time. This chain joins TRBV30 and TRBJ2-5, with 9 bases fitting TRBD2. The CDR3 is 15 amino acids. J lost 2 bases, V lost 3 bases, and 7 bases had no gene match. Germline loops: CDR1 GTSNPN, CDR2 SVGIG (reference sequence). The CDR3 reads CAWRGGLAGQETQYF. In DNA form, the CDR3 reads TGTGCCTGGAGGGGGGGGCTAGCGGGACAAGAGACCCAGTACTTC.

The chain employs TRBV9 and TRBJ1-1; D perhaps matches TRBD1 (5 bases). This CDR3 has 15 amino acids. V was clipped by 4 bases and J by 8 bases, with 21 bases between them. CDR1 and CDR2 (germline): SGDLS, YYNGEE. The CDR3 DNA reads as TGTGCCAGCAGCTCTGGGAGGGTAGGCAGGGACGAAGCTTTCTTT. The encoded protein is CASSSGRVGRDEAFF. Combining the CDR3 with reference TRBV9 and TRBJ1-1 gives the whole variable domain DSGVTQTPKHLITATGQRVTLRCSPRSGDLSVYWYQQSLDQGLQFLIQYYNGEERAKGNILERFSAQQFPDLHSELNLSSLELGDSALYFCASSSGRVGRDEAFFGQGTRLTVV.

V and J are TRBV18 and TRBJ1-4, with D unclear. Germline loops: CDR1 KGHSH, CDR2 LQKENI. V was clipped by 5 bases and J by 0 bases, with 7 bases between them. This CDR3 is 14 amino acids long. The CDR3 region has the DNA TGTGCCAGCTCATTTAGTTCAACTAATGAAAAACTGTTTTTT. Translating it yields CASSFSSTNEKLFF.

The CDR3 is CASSRDFGMKNIQYF. Written as DNA, the CDR3 is TGTGCCAGCTCACGAGACTTCGGAATGAAAAACATTCAGTACTTC. V is TRBV18 and J is TRBJ2-4; D unclear. CDR1 and CDR2 from the germline V gene are KGHSH and LQKENI. V was trimmed by 4 bases and J by 4 bases, leaving 14 bases between them. This CDR3 comprises 15 residues. Complete variable domain (other parts from reference TRBV18 and TRBJ2-4): NAGVMQNPRHLVRRRGQEARLRCSPMKGHSHVYWYRQLPEEGLKFMVYLQKENIIDESGMPKERFSAEFPKEGPSILRIQQVVRGDSAAYFCASSRDFGMKNIQYFGAGTRLSVL.

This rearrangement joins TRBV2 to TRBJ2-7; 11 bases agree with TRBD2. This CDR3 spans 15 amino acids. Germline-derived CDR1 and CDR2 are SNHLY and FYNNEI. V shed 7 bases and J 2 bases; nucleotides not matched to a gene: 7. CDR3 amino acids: CASTATSGTTYEQYF. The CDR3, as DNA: TGTGCCAGCACCGCGACTAGCGGGACTACCTACGAGCAGTACTTC.

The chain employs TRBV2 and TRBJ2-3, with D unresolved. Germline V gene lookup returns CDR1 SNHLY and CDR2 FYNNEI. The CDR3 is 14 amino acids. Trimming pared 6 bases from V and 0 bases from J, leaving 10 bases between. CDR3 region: CASRASYSTDTQYF. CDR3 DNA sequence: TGTGCCAGCAGGGCCTCTTATAGCACAGATACGCAGTATTTT.

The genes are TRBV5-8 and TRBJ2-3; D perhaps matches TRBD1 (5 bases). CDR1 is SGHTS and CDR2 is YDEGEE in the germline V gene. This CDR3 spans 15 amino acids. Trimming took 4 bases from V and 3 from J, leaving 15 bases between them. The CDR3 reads CASSTGQALTDTQYF. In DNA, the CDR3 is TGTGCCAGCAGCACCGGACAAGCCTTGACAGATACGCAGTATTTT. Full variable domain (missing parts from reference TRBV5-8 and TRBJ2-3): EAGVTQSPTHLIKTRGQQATLRCSPISGHTSVYWYQQALGLGLQFLLWYDEGEERNRGNFPPRFSGRQFPNYSSELNVNALELEDSALYLCASSTGQALTDTQYFGPGTRLTVL.

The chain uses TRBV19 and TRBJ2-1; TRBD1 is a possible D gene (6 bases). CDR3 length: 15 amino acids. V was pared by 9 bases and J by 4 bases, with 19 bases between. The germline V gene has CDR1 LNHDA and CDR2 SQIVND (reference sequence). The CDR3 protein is CASERGKGPYNEQFF. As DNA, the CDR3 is TGTGCCAGCGAAAGGGGGAAGGGCCCGTACAATGAGCAGTTCTTC.

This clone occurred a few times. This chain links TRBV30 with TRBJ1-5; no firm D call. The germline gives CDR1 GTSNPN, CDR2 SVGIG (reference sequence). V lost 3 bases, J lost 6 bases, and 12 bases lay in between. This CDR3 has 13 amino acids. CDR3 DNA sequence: TGTGCCTGGAGCTCGACGGAGGGTCAGCCCCAGCATTTT. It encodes CAWSSTEGQPQHF.

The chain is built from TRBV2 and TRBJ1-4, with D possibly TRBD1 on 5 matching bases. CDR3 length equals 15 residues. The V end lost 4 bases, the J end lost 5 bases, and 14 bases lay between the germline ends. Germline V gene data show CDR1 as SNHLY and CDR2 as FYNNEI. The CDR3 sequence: CASSVQGIPNEKLFF. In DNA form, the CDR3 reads TGTGCCAGCAGTGTGCAGGGTATCCCAAATGAAAAACTGTTTTTT. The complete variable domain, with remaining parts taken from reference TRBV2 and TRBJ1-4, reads EPEVTQTPSHQVTQMGQEVILRCVPISNHLYFYWYRQILGQKVEFLVSFYNNEISEKSEIFDDQFSVERPDGSNFTLKIRSTKLEDSAMYFCASSVQGIPNEKLFFGSGTQLSVL.

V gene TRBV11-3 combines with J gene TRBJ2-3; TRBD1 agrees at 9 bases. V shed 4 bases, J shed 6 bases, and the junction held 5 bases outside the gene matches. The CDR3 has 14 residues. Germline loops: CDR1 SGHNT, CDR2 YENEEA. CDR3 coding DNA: TGTGCCAGCAGCTCGGGACAGGGATCGGATACGCAGTATTTT. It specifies CASSSGQGSDTQYF.

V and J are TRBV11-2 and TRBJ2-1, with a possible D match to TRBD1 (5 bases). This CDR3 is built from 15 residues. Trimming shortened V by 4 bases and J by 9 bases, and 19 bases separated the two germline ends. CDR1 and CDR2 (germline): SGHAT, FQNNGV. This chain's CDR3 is CASSSQGVNSGEQFF. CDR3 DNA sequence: TGTGCCAGCAGCTCCCAGGGTGTCAACTCAGGTGAGCAGTTCTTC.

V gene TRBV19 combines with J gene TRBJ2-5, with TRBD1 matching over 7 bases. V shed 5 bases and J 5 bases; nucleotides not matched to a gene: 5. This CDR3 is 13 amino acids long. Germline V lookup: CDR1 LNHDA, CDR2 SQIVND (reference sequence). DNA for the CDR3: TGTGCCAGTAGTGTACAGGGGATGGAGACCCAGTACTTC. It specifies CASSVQGMETQYF.

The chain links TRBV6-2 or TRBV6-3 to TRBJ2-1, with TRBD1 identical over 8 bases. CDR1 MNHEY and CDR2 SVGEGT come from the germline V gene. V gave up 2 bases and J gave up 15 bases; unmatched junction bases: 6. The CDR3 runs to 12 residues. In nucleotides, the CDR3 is TGTGCCAGCAGTTACCGGGCAGGGGGCATGTTCTTC. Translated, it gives CASSYRAGGMFF.